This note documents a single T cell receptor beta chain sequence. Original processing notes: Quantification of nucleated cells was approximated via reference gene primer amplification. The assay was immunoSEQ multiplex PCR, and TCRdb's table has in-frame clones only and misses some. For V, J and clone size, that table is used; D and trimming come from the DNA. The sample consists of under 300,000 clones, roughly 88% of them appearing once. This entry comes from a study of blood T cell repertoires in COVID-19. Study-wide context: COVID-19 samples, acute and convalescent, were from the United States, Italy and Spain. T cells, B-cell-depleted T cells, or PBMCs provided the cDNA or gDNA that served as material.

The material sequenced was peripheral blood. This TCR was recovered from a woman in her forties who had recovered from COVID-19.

CDR3: CASSPRDSFSYEQYF. The CDR3 nucleotides are TGTGCCAGCAGCCCCCGGGACAGCTTCTCCTACGAGCAGTACTTC. The chain combines TRBV3-1 (or the pseudogene TRBV3-2) with TRBJ2-7, with 7 bases lining up with TRBD1. This CDR3 is 15 amino acids long. The germline V gene encodes CDR1 LGHDT and CDR2 YNNKEL (reference sequence). V dropped 4 bases and J dropped 0; count of bases not matched to a gene: 6.